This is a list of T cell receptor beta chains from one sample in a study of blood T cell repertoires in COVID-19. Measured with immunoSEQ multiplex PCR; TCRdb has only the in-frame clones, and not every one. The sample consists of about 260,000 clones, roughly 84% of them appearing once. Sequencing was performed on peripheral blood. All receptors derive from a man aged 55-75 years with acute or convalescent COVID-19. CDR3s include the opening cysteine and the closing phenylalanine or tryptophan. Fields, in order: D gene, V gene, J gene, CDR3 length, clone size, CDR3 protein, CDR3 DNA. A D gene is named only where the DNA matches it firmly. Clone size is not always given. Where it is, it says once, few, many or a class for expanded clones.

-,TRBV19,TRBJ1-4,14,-,CASRGSSPNEKLFF,TGTGCCAGTAGGGGGAGCTCCCCAAATGAAAAACTGTTTTTT
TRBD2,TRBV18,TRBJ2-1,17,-,CASSPPGLAGAYNEQFF,TGTGCCAGCTCACCACCGGGACTAGCGGGGGCTTACAATGAGCAGTTCTTC
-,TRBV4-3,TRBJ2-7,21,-,CASSQEVSRTANPGGDYEQYF,TGCGCCAGCAGCCAAGAAGTGTCGCGGACAGCTAACCCTGGGGGGGACTACGAGCAGTACTTC
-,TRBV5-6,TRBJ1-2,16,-,CASSLDTGLLNYGYTF,TGTGCCAGCAGCCTAGATACAGGTTTACTTAACTATGGCTACACCTTC
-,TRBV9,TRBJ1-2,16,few,CASSVGAGRMNYGYTF,TGTGCCAGCAGCGTAGGGGCGGGCAGGATGAACTATGGCTACACCTTC
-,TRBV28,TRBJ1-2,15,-,CASSLEALGGSGYTF,TGTGCCAGCAGTTTAGAGGCGCTGGGGGGGAGTGGCTACACCTTC
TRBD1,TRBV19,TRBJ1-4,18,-,CASSIDTLSTGDNEKLFF,TGTGCCAGTAGTATAGACACGCTCTCGACAGGGGACAATGAAAAACTGTTTTTT
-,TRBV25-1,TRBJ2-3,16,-,CASSELGSGWADTQYF,TGTGCCAGCAGTGAACTAGGGTCGGGGTGGGCAGATACGCAGTATTTT
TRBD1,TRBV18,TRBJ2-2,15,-,CASSAGQVDTGELFF,TGTGCCAGCTCAGCCGGACAGGTGGACACCGGGGAGCTGTTTTTT
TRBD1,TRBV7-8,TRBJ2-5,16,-,CASILYRDSIQETQYF,TGTGCCAGCATACTTTACCGGGACAGCATACAAGAGACCCAGTACTTC